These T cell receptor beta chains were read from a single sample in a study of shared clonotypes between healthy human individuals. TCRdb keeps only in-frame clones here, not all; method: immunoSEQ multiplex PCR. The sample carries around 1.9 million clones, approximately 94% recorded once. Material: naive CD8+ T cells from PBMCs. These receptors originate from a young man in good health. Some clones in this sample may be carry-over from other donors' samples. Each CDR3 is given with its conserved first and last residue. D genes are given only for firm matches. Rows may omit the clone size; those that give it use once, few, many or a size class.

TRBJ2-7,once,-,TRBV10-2,CASGSYEQYF,TGCGCCAGCGGGAGTTACGAGCAGTACTTC
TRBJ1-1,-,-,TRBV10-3,CAIRSQGREDTEAFF,TGTGCCATCAGATCACAGGGCCGAGAGGACACTGAAGCTTTCTTT
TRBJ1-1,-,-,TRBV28,CASSLRRGATEAFF,TGTGCCAGCAGTTTAAGGCGGGGAGCCACTGAAGCTTTCTTT
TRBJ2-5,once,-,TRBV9,CASSGGPPQIGTQYF,TGTGCCAGCAGCGGCGGGCCCCCCCAGATCGGGACCCAGTACTTC
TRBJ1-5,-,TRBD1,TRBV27,CASSLWTGDQPQHF,TGTGCCAGCAGTTTATGGACAGGCGATCAGCCCCAGCATTTT
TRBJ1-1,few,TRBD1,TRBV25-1,CASSDRGETEAFF,TGTGCCAGCAGTGACAGGGGGGAGACTGAAGCTTTCTTT
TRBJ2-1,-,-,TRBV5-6,CASSPFIGGTQFF,TGTGCCAGCAGCCCCTTCATCGGGGGAACGCAGTTCTTC
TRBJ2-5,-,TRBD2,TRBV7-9,CASSSNTGLARETQYF,TGTGCCAGCAGCTCAAACACGGGACTAGCGAGGGAGACCCAGTACTTC
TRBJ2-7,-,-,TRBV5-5,CASSPSYHVNEQYF,TGTGCCAGCAGCCCGTCATACCACGTGAACGAGCAGTACTTC
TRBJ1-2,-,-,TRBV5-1,CASSLAGGYGYTF,TGCGCCAGCAGCTTGGCGGGGGGCTATGGCTACACCTTC
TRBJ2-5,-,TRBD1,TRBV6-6,CASSYSAGTEYF,TGTGCCAGCAGTTACTCAGCCGGGACAGAGTACTTC
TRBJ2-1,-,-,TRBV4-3,CASSPRRYNEQFF,TGCGCCAGCAGCCCCCGCCGTTACAATGAGCAGTTCTTC
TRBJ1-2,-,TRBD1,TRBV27,CASSQDREDYTF,TGTGCCAGCAGTCAGGACAGGGAAGACTACACCTTC
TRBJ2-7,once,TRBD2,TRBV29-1,CSVEGAASGRSSGEQYF,TGCAGCGTTGAAGGGGCGGCTAGCGGGAGGTCTTCTGGCGAGCAGTACTTC
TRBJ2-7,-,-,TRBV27,CASSFGRQAFYEQYF,TGTGCCAGCAGTTTTGGGCGACAGGCCTTCTACGAGCAGTACTTC
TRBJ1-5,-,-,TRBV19,CASRNRVPSNQPQHF,TGTGCCAGCCGTAACAGGGTACCGAGCAATCAGCCCCAGCATTTT
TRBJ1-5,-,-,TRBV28,CASSFWDPDSQPQHF,TGTGCCAGCAGCTTTTGGGATCCTGATAGTCAGCCCCAGCATTTT
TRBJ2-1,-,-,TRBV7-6,CASSSYRVYEQFF,TGTGCCAGCAGCTCATATCGGGTCTATGAGCAGTTCTTC
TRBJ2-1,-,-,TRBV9,CASSVASSNEQFF,TGTGCCAGCAGCGTAGCTAGCAGCAATGAGCAGTTCTTC
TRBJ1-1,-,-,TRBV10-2,CASSFQVNTEAFF,TGCGCCAGCAGTTTTCAGGTTAACACTGAAGCTTTCTTT
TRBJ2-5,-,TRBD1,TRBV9,CASTEGGRGLETQYF,TGTGCCAGCACGGAAGGGGGCAGGGGGCTGGAGACCCAGTACTTC
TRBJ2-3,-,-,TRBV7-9,CASSRPNTDTQYF,TGTGCCAGCAGCCGACCGAACACAGATACGCAGTATTTT
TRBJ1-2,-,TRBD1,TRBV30,CAWMFFSLRDRGRGGYTF,TGTGCCTGGATGTTTTTTTCTCTTCGGGACAGGGGGCGAGGTGGCTACACCTTC
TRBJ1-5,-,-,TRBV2,CASRQGSSGNQPQHF,TGTGCCAGCAGACAGGGATCCAGTGGCAATCAGCCCCAGCATTTT
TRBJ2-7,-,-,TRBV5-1,CASSLSQSSYEQYF,TGCGCCAGCAGCTTGAGTCAGTCCTCCTACGAGCAGTACTTC
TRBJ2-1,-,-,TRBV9,CASRGERSYNEQFF,TGTGCCAGCAGAGGGGAGAGGTCCTACAATGAGCAGTTCTTC
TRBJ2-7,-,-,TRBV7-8,CASTLRASSNEQYF,TGTGCCAGCACCTTAAGGGCTAGCTCCAACGAGCAGTACTTC
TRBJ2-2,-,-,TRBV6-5,CASSYRELYTGELFF,TGTGCCAGCAGTTACCGGGAGTTATACACCGGGGAGCTGTTTTTT
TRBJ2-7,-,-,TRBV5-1,CASSLAAGRYEQYF,TGCGCCAGCAGCTTGGCTGCAGGGCGGTACGAGCAGTACTTC
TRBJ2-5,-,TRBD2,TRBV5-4,CASSLYPGLAEKETQYF,TGTGCCAGCAGCTTGTATCCCGGACTAGCGGAAAAAGAGACCCAGTACTTC
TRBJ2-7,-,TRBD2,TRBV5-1,CASRPTSGTDYEQYF,TGCGCCAGCAGACCCACTAGCGGGACCGACTACGAGCAGTACTTC
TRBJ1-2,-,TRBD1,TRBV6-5,CASSYGTAGYGYTF,TGTGCCAGCAGTTACGGGACAGCGGGGTATGGCTACACCTTC
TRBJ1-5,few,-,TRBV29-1,CSQSRPHTSNQPQHF,TGCAGCCAATCCAGGCCACACACTAGCAATCAGCCCCAGCATTTT
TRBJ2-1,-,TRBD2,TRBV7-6,CASSSPLGASGNNEQFF,TGTGCCAGCAGCTCACCCCTCGGGGCTAGCGGTAACAATGAGCAGTTCTTC
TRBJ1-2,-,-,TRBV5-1,CASSLSTSDGYTF,TGCGCCAGCAGCTTGAGTACGTCTGATGGCTACACCTTC
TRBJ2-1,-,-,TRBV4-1,CASSQVLRGLGDEQFF,TGCGCCAGCAGCCAAGTTTTAAGGGGCCTAGGCGATGAGCAGTTCTTC
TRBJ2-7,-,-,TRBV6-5,CASSYTEGYEQYF,TGTGCCAGCAGTTATACAGAGGGCTACGAGCAGTACTTC